Following are 19 T cell receptor beta chains from one sample sequenced in a study of CD8+CD57+ T cells in acquired aplastic anemia. The authors sequenced patients whose flow cytometry had shown CD8+CD57+ cell expansion. TCR beta VDJ and CDR3 profiling used genomic DNA as template. TCRdb re-called the reads with MiXCR, one entry per CDR3 protein. The sample contains 220,000 or so distinct CDR3 sequences, more than 55% of which appear only once. The sequencing sample was made of sorted CD4+, CD8+, or CD8+CD57+ T cells (not recorded which) from PBMCs. These receptors all come from a human donor with aplastic anemia.

The chain is built from TRBV4-3 and TRBJ2-5, with a weak D call TRBD1 (7 bases). The CDR3 loop spans 15 amino acids. Germline V gene sequence: CDR1 LGHNA, CDR2 YSLEER. The V end lost 0 bases, the J end lost 5 bases, and 13 bases lay between the germline ends. This CDR3 reads CASSQDQGGAETQYF. DNA for the CDR3: TGCGCCAGCAGCCAAGATCAGGGGGGAGCGGAGACCCAGTACTTC.

The sample holds many counts of this clonotype. The genes are TRBV9 and TRBJ2-7; tentatively, D is TRBD1 (5 bases). The germline CDR1 and CDR2 sequences are SGDLS and YYNGEE. The CDR3 consists of 14 residues. V lost 0 bases to trimming and J lost 3 bases, with 10 bases between them. CDR3: CASSVDTGHYEQYF. The DNA for the CDR3 is TGTGCCAGCAGCGTAGACACAGGACACTACGAGCAGTACTTC.

As concerns this clonotype: The junction differs from germline at one of its ends, possibly a read error. This chain connects TRBV5-6 to TRBJ1-1, with a tentative D call TRBD1 (5 bases). CDR3 size: 14 residues. Per the germline V gene, CDR1 is SGHDT and CDR2 is YYEEEE. CDR3 sequence (DNA): TGTGCCAGCAGCTTTTATGTAGGGGTAACTGGAGCTTTCTTT. Translated: CASSFYVGVTGAFF.

This clonotype came up a few times. The chain has TRBV7-3 and TRBJ1-1; D might be TRBD1 (6 bases). V lost 4 bases and J lost 10, with 10 bases in between. The CDR3 sequence is 11 residues long. Germline loops: CDR1 SGHTA, CDR2 FQGTGA. The CDR3 bases are TGTGCCAGCAGCTCGGGCAGGGGAGCTTTCTTT. It codes for CASSSGRGAFF.

The V call is TRBV7-9, the J call TRBJ2-7; D is perhaps TRBD2 (5 bases). V lost 1 base and J 0 bases, leaving 13 bases between the germline ends. The CDR3 extends over 16 amino acids. Per germline, CDR1 SEHNR and CDR2 FQNEAQ (reference sequence). The CDR3 loop is CASSLGVTGSSYEQYF. The CDR3 DNA reads as TGTGCCAGCAGCTTAGGGGTGACGGGGAGCTCCTACGAGCAGTACTTC.

This clonotype was recorded once. This rearrangement joins TRBV9 to TRBJ1-2; 7 bases map to TRBD1. CDR3 length equals 15 residues. V lost 0 bases, J lost 6 bases, and 8 bases stayed unmatched. Per germline, CDR1 SGDLS and CDR2 YYNGEE. Written as DNA, the CDR3 is TGTGCCAGCAGCGTAGGGACAGGAGACAAAAATGGCTACACCTTC. Protein: CASSVGTGDKNGYTF.

This clonotype was counted at least ten times. This chain uses TRBV20-1 with TRBJ1-4; 8 bases are a match to TRBD1. CDR1 is DFQATT, CDR2 SNEGSKA, per germline (reference sequence). Trimming at V came to 5 bases and at J to 1 base, leaving 3 bases not matched to a gene. The CDR3 has 14 amino acids. The CDR3 nucleotides are TGCAGTGCTCAGACAGGGGTAACTAATGAAAAACTGTTTTTT. Translated: CSAQTGVTNEKLFF.

CDR3 sequence: CASSLLDGGGAFF. DNA for the CDR3: TGTGCCAGCAGCTTACTGGACGGGGGGGGAGCTTTCTTT. The V gene is TRBV7-9, the J gene TRBJ1-1; D may be TRBD1 (5 bases). The germline V gene has CDR1 SEHNR and CDR2 FQNEAQ (reference sequence). The CDR3 is 13 amino acids. The germline V and J ends were trimmed by 2 bases and 10 bases, with 14 bases remaining between them.

The chain recombines TRBV7-6 with TRBJ1-4; D perhaps matches TRBD1 (5 bases). Germline lookup yields CDR1 SGHVS and CDR2 FNYEAQ. With 3 bases removed from V and 10 bases from J, the gap between germline ends came to 12 bases. This CDR3 is built from 13 residues. CDR3 region: CASSFGAQGKLFF. The CDR3 DNA sequence: TGTGCCAGCAGCTTCGGGGCGCAAGGAAAACTGTTTTTT.

The rearrangement links TRBV7-4 to TRBJ1-3, with TRBD1 identical over 8 bases. The CDR3 contains 15 residues. Unmatched junction bases numbered 4, after V lost 4 bases and J lost 2 bases. Germline CDR1 is SGHVT and CDR2 is SQSDAQ. The CDR3 bases are TGTGCCAGCAGCTCAGACAGGGGCACTGGAAACACCATATATTTT. It encodes CASSSDRGTGNTIYF.

This chain links TRBV19 with TRBJ2-1, with 10 positions matching TRBD2. Germline loops: CDR1 LNHDA, CDR2 SQIVND (reference sequence). With V trimmed by 3 bases and J by 2 bases, 1 base remained unmatched. The CDR3 spans 15 residues. The CDR3 nucleotides are TGTGCCAGTAGTATTACTAGCGGGACCTACAATGAGCAGTTCTTC. This gives the protein CASSITSGTYNEQFF.

This clonotype came up once. In DNA form, the CDR3 reads TGTGCCAGCAGCTTGGTCCCGGGGACAGGGGTTTTTGGCACAGATACGCAGTATTTT. Translated: CASSLVPGTGVFGTDTQYF. The chain has TRBV5-6 and TRBJ2-3; 10 positions agree with TRBD1. With V trimmed by 0 bases and J by 1 base, 11 bases remained unmatched. Per the germline V gene, CDR1 is SGHDT and CDR2 is YYEEEE. This CDR3 region has 19 residues.

The V gene is TRBV24-1, the J gene TRBJ1-5; TRBD1 agrees at 8 bases. Per germline, CDR1 KGHDR and CDR2 SFDVKD. The trim removed 2 bases at V and 2 bases at J, leaving 1 base unmatched. The CDR3 runs to 15 residues. The CDR3: CATSDSGQGNQPQHF. The CDR3 DNA reads as TGTGCCACCAGTGATTCGGGACAGGGCAATCAGCCCCAGCATTTT.

The chain recombines TRBV20-1 with TRBJ2-5; 12 bases fit TRBD2. The germline V gene encodes CDR1 DFQATT and CDR2 SNEGSKA (reference sequence). The CDR3 contains 15 residues. After removal of 2 bases from V and 5 bases from J, the junction contained 6 bases not matched to a gene. The CDR3 bases are TGCAGTGCTAGACTAGCGGGGGGGCCCCGGGAGACCCAGTACTTC. Its protein product is CSARLAGGPRETQYF.

The V gene is TRBV7-9, the J gene TRBJ1-1; no reliable D call. In germline, CDR1 is SEHNR, CDR2 FQNEAQ (reference sequence). The CDR3 has 18 residues. Between the trimmed V and J ends, which lost 0 bases and 1 base, there was a span of 18 bases. The CDR3 loop is CASSLAPPLTARNTEAFF. As DNA, the CDR3 is TGTGCCAGCAGCTTAGCCCCTCCCCTGACGGCGAGGAACACTGAAGCTTTCTTT.

The V call is TRBV2, the J call TRBJ1-1; D perhaps matches TRBD1 (6 bases). Germline lookup yields CDR1 SNHLY and CDR2 FYNNEI. V shed 7 bases and J shed 2 bases, with 11 bases lying between them. The length of the CDR3 is 13 residues. CDR3 DNA: TGTGCCAGCACGATAGGGGGAAACACTGAAGCTTTCTTT. It specifies CASTIGGNTEAFF.

The rearrangement uses TRBV2 and TRBJ2-5; no reliable D call. V lost 6 bases and J 7 bases, leaving 15 bases between the germline ends. This CDR3 has 13 amino acids. Germline lookup yields CDR1 SNHLY and CDR2 FYNNEI. The CDR3 sequence: CASSGGGPWTQYF. In DNA, the CDR3 is TGTGCCAGCAGCGGCGGTGGGCCGTGGACCCAGTACTTC.

This chain connects TRBV20-1 to TRBJ2-2; no firm D call. This CDR3 contains 16 residues. V was cut by 0 bases and J by 1 base, with 12 bases left in between. The germline V gene has CDR1 DFQATT and CDR2 SNEGSKA (reference sequence). The CDR3 reads CSARDRKDGNTGELFF. The CDR3 nucleotides are TGCAGTGCTAGAGATCGTAAGGACGGGAACACCGGGGAGCTGTTTTTT.

The rearrangement joins TRBV2 to TRBJ1-1, with unresolved D. Germline V gene sequence: CDR1 SNHLY, CDR2 FYNNEI. The CDR3 covers 12 residues. Trimming shortened V by 8 bases and J by 2 bases, and 9 bases separated the two germline ends. The CDR3 here is CASLIGNTEAFF. CDR3 sequence (DNA): TGTGCCAGCTTGATCGGCAACACTGAAGCTTTCTTT. Combining the CDR3 with reference TRBV2 and TRBJ1-1 gives the whole variable domain EPEVTQTPSHQVTQMGQEVILRCVPISNHLYFYWYRQILGQKVEFLVSFYNNEISEKSEIFDDQFSVERPDGSNFTLKIRSTKLEDSAMYFCASLIGNTEAFFGQGTRLTVV.